The table lists the clone carrying this T cell receptor (beta chain) with a count of one. This sample was included in a study of blood T cell repertoires in COVID-19. Clones were sequenced by immunoSEQ multiplex PCR, and TCRdb holds only the in-frame ones, with some missing. The data hold roughly 100,000 clones, with 80% to 90% observed a single time. Germline V gene sequence: CDR1 SGHTS, CDR2 YDEGEE. V lost 0 bases and J 4 bases, leaving 12 bases between the germline ends. This CDR3 spans 15 amino acids. This chain links TRBV5-8 with TRBJ2-3; unclear D gene. The sample consisted of peripheral blood. This TCR was recovered from a man in his 60s with acute or convalescent COVID-19. The CDR3 is CASSLDLGRPDTQYF. The CDR3 DNA reads TGTGCCAGCAGCTTGGATCTAGGCCGGCCAGATACGCAGTATTTT.